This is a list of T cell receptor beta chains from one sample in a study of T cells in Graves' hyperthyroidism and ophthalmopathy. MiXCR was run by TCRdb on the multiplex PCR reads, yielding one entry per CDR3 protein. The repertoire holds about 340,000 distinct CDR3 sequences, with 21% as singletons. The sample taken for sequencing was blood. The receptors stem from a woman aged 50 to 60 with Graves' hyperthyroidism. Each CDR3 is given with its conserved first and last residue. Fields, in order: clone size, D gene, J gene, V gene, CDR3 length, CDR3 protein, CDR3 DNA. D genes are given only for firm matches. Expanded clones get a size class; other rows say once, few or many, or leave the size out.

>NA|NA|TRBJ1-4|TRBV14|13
CASRQSTNEKLFF
TGTGCCAGCAGACAGTCAACTAATGAAAAACTGTTTTTT
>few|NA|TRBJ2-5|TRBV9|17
CASSVAVQGRRQETQYF
TGTGCCAGCAGCGTAGCGGTTCAGGGGAGGAGGCAAGAGACCCAGTACTTC
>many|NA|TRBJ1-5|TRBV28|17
CASSSSQWQPGNQPQHF
TGTGCCAGCAGTTCGAGTCAGTGGCAACCGGGCAATCAGCCCCAGCATTTT
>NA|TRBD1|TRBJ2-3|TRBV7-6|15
CASSLSLTGTDTQYF
TGTGCCAGCAGCTTATCCCTGACAGGGACAGATACGCAGTATTTT
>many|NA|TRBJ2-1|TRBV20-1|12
CSAGAWGNEQFF
TGCAGTGCCGGTGCTTGGGGGAATGAGCAGTTCTTC
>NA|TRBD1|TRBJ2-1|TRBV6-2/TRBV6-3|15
CASSYGRGRYNEQFF
TGTGCCAGCAGTTACGGCAGGGGGCGCTACAATGAGCAGTTCTTC
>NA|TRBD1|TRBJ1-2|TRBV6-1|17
CASRNRDRGFLNYGYTF
TGTGCCAGCAGAAACCGGGACAGGGGGTTCCTCAACTATGGCTACACCTTC
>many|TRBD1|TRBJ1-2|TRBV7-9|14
CASSPGTGVHGYTF
TGTGCCAGCAGCCCGGGGACAGGGGTCCATGGCTACACCTTC
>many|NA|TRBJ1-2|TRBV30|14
CAWSVGSGGYGYTF
TGTGCCTGGAGTGTAGGAAGCGGGGGCTATGGCTACACCTTC
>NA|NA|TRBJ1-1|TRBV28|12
CASRPLWAEAFF
TGTGCCAGCAGACCACTGTGGGCTGAAGCTTTCTTT
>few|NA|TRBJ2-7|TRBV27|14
CASKPTPVSWVQYF
TGTGCCAGCAAACCAACTCCCGTATCGTGGGTGCAGTACTTC
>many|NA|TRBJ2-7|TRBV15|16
CATSREEWRGSYEQYF
TGTGCCACCAGCAGAGAGGAGTGGCGGGGTTCCTACGAGCAGTACTTC
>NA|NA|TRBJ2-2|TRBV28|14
CASWLPSMGGELFF
TGTGCCAGCTGGTTGCCGTCCATGGGCGGGGAGCTGTTTTTT
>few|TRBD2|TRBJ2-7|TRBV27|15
CASSPEGGLVPEQYF
TGTGCCAGCAGCCCCGAGGGGGGACTAGTCCCCGAGCAGTACTTC
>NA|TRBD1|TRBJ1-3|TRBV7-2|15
CASSLQGAAGNTIYF
TGTGCCAGCAGCCTCCAGGGGGCCGCGGGAAACACCATATATTTT
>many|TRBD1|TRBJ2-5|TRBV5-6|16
CASSYRDRGRVETQYF
TGTGCCAGCAGCTACCGGGACAGGGGGCGTGTAGAGACCCAGTACTTC
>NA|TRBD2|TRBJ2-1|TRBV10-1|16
CASVPTSGRSYNEQFF
TGCGCCAGCGTTCCGACTAGCGGACGCTCCTACAATGAGCAGTTCTTC
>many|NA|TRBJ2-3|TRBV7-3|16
CASSLSRDTSPDTQYF
TGTGCCAGCAGCTTATCTCGGGACACCTCTCCCGATACGCAGTATTTT
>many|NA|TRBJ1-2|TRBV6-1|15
CASTPGGSTLWGYTF
TGTGCCAGCACCCCGGGGGGGTCCACCCTCTGGGGCTACACCTTC
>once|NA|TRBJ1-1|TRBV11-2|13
CASSLCWTTEAFF
TGTGCCAGCAGCTTATGTTGGACCACTGAAGCTTTCTTT
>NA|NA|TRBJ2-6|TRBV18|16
CASSPRQISGANVLTF
TGTGCCAGCTCACCACGCCAGATCTCTGGGGCCAACGTCCTGACTTTC
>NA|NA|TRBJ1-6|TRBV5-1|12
CASSLADSPLHF
TGCGCCAGCAGCTTGGCAGATTCACCCCTCCACTTT
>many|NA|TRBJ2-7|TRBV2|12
CASSGGSYEQYF
TGTGCCAGCAGCGGGGGTTCCTACGAGCAGTACTTC
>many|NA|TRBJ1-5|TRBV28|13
CASIEGADQPQHF
TGTGCCAGCATAGAAGGGGCCGATCAGCCCCAGCATTTT
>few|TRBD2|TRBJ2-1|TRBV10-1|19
CASSESTGLAGGRNNEQFF
TGCGCCAGCAGTGAGTCCACGGGACTAGCGGGGGGTCGGAACAATGAGCAGTTCTTC
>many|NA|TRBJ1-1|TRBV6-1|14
CATSGNGFGTEAFF
TGTGCCACCTCCGGGAACGGGTTTGGCACTGAAGCTTTCTTT
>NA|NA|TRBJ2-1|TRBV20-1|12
CSASGVKEEQFF
TGCAGTGCTAGTGGGGTCAAAGAGGAGCAGTTCTTC
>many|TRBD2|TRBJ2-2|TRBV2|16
CASSGASGRASGELFF
TGTGCCAGCAGTGGGGCTAGCGGGAGGGCAAGCGGGGAGCTGTTTTTT
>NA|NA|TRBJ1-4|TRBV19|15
CASSTQGSTNEKLFF
TGTGCCAGTAGTACACAGGGTTCTACCAATGAAAAACTGTTTTTT
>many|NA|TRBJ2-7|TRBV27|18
CASRFGGYRGRGTYEQYF
TGTGCCAGCCGGTTTGGTGGATACCGGGGAAGGGGAACCTACGAGCAGTACTTC
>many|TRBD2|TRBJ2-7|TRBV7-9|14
CASSSRTRAYEQYF
TGTGCCAGCAGCTCCAGGACTAGAGCCTACGAGCAGTACTTC
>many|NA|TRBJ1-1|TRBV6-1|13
CASTLDRNTEAFF
TGTGCCAGCACCCTGGACAGAAACACTGAAGCTTTCTTT
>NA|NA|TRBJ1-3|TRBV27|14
CASSYRGPGNTIYF
TGTGCCAGCAGTTACCGGGGGCCTGGAAACACCATATATTTT
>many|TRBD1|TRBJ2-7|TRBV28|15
CASSPRTGVPYEQYF
TGTGCCAGCAGTCCACGGACAGGCGTGCCCTACGAGCAGTACTTC
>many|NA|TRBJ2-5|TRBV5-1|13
CASSGVYQETQYF
TGCGCCAGCAGCGGGGTGTACCAAGAGACCCAGTACTTC
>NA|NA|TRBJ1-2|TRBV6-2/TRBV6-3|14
CASSDPGGTYGYTF
TGTGCCAGCAGTGACCCCGGCGGAACCTATGGCTACACCTTC
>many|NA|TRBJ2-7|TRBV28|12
CASSLPHYEQYF
TGTGCCAGCAGCCTCCCACACTACGAGCAGTACTTC
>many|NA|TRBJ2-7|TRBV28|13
CATLIGGSYEQYF
TGTGCCACCTTGATCGGAGGGTCCTACGAGCAGTACTTC
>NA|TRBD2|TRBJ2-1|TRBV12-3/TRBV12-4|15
CASSLAGGAIYEQFF
TGTGCCAGCAGCTTAGCGGGGGGGGCAATCTATGAGCAGTTCTTC
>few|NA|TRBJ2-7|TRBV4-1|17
CASSQDLWDRSAYEQYF
TGCGCCAGCAGCCAAGATCTTTGGGATAGATCGGCCTACGAGCAGTACTTC
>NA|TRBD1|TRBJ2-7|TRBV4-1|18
CASSQEGLRDREGYEQYF
TGCGCCAGCAGCCAAGAGGGCCTCCGGGACAGGGAAGGATATGAGCAGTACTTC
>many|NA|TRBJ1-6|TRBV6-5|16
CASSYSGRNYNSPLHF
TGTGCCAGCAGTTACTCGGGCCGGAACTATAATTCACCCCTCCACTTT